The T cell receptor (beta chain) described here comes from a study of CD8+ T cells in alopecia areata. This clone was picked up a small number of times. Its specificity is not known. Extraction and reverse transcription of RNA yielded cDNA as the sequencing template. The method was immunoSEQ multiplex PCR; TCRdb's version includes in-frame clones alone and lacks a portion of them. This table holds 200,000 to 250,000 clones, about 60% found once. Study results and caveats: Patients showed less clear TCR sequence sharing than mice, possibly partly because of HLA diversity. Higher clonality and more expanded CD8+ clones appeared in lesional than normal scalp.

Sampling of alopecia areata patients yielded lesional scalp punch biopsies as well as peripheral blood. A FACSAria was used to sort CD4+ and CD8+ T cells. These cells came from PBMCs. CDR3 length: 15 amino acids. In germline, CDR1 is SNHLY, CDR2 FYNNEI. The V end lost 3 bases, the J end lost 0 bases, and 10 bases lay between the germline ends. This receptor was taken from a human donor with alopecia areata. The source material was CD4+ T cells sorted from blood, sampled at week 0. This chain links TRBV2 with TRBJ2-3; D not resolved. CDR3 nucleotides: TGTGCCAGCAGTGAGACGACCCTTAGCACAGATACGCAGTATTTT. Its protein is CASSETTLSTDTQYF.